This TCR beta chain is drawn from a study of blood T cell repertoires in COVID-19. For the study at large: Nucleic acid was either cDNA or gDNA, and it came from T cells, B-cell-depleted T cells, or PBMCs.

This clone was seen once. TCRdb's copy holds only in-frame clones and misses some; the assay was immunoSEQ multiplex PCR. The data show roughly 150,000 clones, with about 85% seen just once and approximately 8% held by the top ten. The CDR3 runs to 14 residues. Trimming at V came to 2 bases and at J to 4 bases, leaving 4 bases not matched to a gene. CDR1 is LGHDT, CDR2 YNNKEL, per germline (reference sequence). V usage is TRBV3-1 (or the pseudogene TRBV3-2) and J usage is TRBJ2-5, with 7 positions matching TRBD2. The source is a woman of 80 years or more with COVID-19, enrolled during active disease. Sequenced sample: peripheral blood. The CDR3 reads CASSQTGLGETQYF. The CDR3, as DNA: TGTGCCAGCAGCCAAACCGGACTAGGAGAGACCCAGTACTTC.